Listed here is a single T cell receptor beta chain. Its antigen is as yet unknown. The donors belonged to the roughly 120-subject validation cohort, separate from the approximately 700-subject first cohort. This sample is drawn from a study of cytomegalovirus exposure and HLA in healthy donors. Findings of the study overall: Investigators reported 150 to 200 TCR beta chains as tied to cytomegalovirus. Most sequenced TCRs were rare (though some public TCRs occurred in many donors). In vitro, three CMV-associated chains proved specific for CMV antigens.

TCRdb's copy holds only in-frame clones and misses some; the assay was immunoSEQ multiplex PCR. The sample has 89,000 or so clones, roughly 92% seen once. The sample was PBMCs. This TCR was sampled from a woman aged 25 to 45 in good health and CMV-seropositive.

In nucleotides, the CDR3 is TGCGCCAGCAGCCAAGATCACTCCCTTGGCACCATATATTTT. This translates into CASSQDHSLGTIYF. The gene calls are TRBV4-3 and TRBJ1-3; D call uncertain. The germline V gene has CDR1 LGHNA and CDR2 YSLEER. This CDR3 has 14 amino acids. Trimming removed 0 bases at V and 9 bases at J, with 12 bases between.